This T cell receptor beta chain was recovered during a study of early T cells in non-severe SARS-CoV-2 infection. TCRdb called the 5' RACE reads again in MiXCR, with one record for every CDR3 protein. The data contain more than 90,000 distinct CDR3 sequences, less than 15% of them singletons. With 4 bases removed from V and 7 bases from J, the gap between germline ends came to 13 bases. The germline CDR1 and CDR2 sequences are SQVTM and ANQGSEA. The CDR3 has 12 residues. The chain is built from TRBV29-1 and TRBJ1-2; D may be TRBD1 (6 bases). The sequence came from an adult who was a healthcare worker with PCR-confirmed SARS-CoV-2 infection or an uninfected control (not recorded which). Material: whole blood. The CDR3 loop is CSVVDRTVGYTF. In DNA form, the CDR3 reads TGCAGCGTTGTAGACAGGACTGTTGGCTACACCTTC.